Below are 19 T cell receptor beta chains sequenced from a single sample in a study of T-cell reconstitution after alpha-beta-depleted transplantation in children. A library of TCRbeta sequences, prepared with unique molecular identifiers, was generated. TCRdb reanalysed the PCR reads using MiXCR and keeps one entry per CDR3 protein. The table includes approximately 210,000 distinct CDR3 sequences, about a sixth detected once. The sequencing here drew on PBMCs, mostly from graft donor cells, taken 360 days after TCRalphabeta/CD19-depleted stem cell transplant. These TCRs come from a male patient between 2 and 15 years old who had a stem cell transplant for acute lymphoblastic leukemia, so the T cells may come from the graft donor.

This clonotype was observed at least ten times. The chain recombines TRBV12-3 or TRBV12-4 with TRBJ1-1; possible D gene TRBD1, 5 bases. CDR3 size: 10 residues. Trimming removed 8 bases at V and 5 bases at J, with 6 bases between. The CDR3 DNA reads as TGTGCCAGCGGGGGAACTGAAGCTTTCTTT. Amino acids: CASGGTEAFF.

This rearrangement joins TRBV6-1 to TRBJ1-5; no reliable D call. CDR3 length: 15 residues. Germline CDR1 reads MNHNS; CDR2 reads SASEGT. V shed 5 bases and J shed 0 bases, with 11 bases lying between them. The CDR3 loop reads CASSPRQSSNQPQHF. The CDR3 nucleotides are TGTGCCAGCAGTCCAAGACAATCTAGCAATCAGCCCCAGCATTTT.

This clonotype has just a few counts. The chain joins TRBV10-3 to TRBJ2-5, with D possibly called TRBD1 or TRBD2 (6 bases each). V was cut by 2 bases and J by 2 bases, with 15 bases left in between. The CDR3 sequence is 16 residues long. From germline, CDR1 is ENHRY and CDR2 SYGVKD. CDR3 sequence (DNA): TGTGCCATCAGTGAGAGGGGGGCCCGGGTTCAAGAGACCCAGTACTTC. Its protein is CAISERGARVQETQYF.

Here the CDR3 reads CSVGRLAGGNEQFF. DNA of the CDR3: TGCAGCGTTGGTCGTCTAGCGGGTGGCAATGAGCAGTTCTTC. The chain couples TRBV29-1 to TRBJ2-1, with TRBD2 matching 8 bases. The V gene's germline CDR1 is SQVTM and CDR2 ANQGSEA. This CDR3 region has 14 residues. Trimming cost V 4 bases and J 6 bases; bases outside gene matches: 8.

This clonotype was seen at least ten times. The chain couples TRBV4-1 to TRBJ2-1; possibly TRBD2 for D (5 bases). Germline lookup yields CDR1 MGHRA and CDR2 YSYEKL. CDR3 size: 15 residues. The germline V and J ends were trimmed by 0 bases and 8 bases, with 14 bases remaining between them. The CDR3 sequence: CASSQEGPLSDEQFF. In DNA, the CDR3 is TGCGCCAGCAGCCAAGAGGGTCCCCTTAGCGATGAGCAGTTCTTC.

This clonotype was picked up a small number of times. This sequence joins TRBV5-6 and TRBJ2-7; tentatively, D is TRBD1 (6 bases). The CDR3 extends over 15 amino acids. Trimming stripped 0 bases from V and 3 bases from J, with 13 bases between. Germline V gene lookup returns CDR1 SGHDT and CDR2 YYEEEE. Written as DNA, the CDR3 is TGTGCCAGCAGCTTGGATGGGGGCAGATTCTACGAGCAGTACTTC. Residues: CASSLDGGRFYEQYF.

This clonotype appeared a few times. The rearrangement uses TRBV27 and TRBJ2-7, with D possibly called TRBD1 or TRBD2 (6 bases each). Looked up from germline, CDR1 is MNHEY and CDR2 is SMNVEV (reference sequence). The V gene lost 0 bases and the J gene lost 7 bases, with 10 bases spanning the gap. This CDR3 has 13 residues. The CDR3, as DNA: TGTGCCAGCAGTTTATCGGGGGGCGGGGAGCAGTACTTC. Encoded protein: CASSLSGGGEQYF.

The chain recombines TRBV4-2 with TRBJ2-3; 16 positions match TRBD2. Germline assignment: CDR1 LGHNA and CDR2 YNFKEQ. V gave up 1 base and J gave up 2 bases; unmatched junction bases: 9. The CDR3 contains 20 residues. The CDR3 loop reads CASSQGGLAGGQGVTDTQYF. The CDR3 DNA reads TGTGCCAGCAGCCAAGGGGGACTAGCGGGGGGGCAGGGGGTCACAGATACGCAGTATTTT.

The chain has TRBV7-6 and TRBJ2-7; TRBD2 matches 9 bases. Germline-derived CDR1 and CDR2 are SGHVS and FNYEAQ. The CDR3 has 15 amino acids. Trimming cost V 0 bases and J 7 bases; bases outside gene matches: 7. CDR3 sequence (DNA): TGTGCCAGCAGCTTAGCGTCTAGCGGGGTGGATGAGCAGTACTTC. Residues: CASSLASSGVDEQYF.

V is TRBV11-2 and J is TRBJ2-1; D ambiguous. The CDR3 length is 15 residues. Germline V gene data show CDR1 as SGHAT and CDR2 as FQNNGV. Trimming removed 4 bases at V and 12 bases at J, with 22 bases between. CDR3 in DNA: TGTGCCAGCAGCTCCGACAATGTACCGGCCTGGACGCAGTTCTTC. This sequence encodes CASSSDNVPAWTQFF. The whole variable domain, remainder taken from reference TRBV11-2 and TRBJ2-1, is EAGVAQSPRYKIIEKRQSVAFWCNPISGHATLYWYQQILGQGPKLLIQFQNNGVVDDSQLPKDRFSAERLKGVDSTLKIQPAKLEDSAVYLCASSSDNVPAWTQFFGPGTRLTVL.

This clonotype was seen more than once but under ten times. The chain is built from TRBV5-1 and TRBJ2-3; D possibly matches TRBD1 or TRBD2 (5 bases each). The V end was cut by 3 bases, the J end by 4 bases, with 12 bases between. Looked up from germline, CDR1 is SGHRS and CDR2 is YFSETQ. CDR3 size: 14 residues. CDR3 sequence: CASSSGPLPDTQYF. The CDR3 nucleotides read TGCGCCAGCAGCTCGGGACCCCTCCCAGATACGCAGTATTTT.

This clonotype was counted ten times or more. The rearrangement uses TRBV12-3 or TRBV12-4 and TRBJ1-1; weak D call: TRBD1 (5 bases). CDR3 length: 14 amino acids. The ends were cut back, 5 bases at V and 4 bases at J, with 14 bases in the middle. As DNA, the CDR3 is TGTGCCAGCAGTAGGGGTGGAGCGGGCACTGAAGCTTTCTTT. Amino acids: CASSRGGAGTEAFF.

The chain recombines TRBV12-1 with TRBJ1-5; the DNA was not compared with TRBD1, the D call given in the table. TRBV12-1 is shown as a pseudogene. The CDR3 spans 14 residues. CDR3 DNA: TGTGCCAGCAGCCCAGGCGGTGGGGCTCAGCCCCAGCATTTT. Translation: CASSPGGGAQPQHF.

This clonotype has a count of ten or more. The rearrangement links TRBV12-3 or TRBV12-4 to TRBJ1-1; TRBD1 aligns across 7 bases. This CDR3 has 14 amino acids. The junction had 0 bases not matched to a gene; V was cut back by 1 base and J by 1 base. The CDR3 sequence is CASSLGDRNTEAFF. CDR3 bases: TGTGCCAGCAGTTTAGGGGACAGGAACACTGAAGCTTTCTTT.

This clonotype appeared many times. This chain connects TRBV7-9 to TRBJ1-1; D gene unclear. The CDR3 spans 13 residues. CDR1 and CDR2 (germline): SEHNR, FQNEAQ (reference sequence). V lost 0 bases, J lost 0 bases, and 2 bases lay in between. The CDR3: CASSLAMNTEAFF. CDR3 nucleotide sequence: TGTGCCAGCAGCTTAGCGATGAACACTGAAGCTTTCTTT.

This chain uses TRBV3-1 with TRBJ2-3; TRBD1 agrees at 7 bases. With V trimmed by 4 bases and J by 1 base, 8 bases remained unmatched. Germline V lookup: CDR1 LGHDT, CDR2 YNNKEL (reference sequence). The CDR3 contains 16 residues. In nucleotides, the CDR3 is TGTGCCAGCAGCCCCCTAGACGGGACAGGCACAGATACGCAGTATTTT. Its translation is CASSPLDGTGTDTQYF.

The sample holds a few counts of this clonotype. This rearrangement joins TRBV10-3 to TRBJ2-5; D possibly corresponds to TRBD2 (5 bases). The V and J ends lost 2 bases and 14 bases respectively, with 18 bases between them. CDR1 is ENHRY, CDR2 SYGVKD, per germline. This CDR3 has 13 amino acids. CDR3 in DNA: TGTGCCATCAGTGAGAGCCGGGGTCTACCGGCATACTTC. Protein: CAISESRGLPAYF.

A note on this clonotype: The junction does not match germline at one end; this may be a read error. DNA for the CDR3: TGTGCCAGCAATTACCGGGGGGGGCTGAACATCGAGACCCAGTACTTC. The encoded protein is CASNYRGGLNIETQYF. The chain joins TRBV6-5 to TRBJ2-5; TRBD2 matches at 8 bases. The length of the CDR3 is 16 residues. Germline CDR1 is MNHEY and CDR2 is SVGAGI.

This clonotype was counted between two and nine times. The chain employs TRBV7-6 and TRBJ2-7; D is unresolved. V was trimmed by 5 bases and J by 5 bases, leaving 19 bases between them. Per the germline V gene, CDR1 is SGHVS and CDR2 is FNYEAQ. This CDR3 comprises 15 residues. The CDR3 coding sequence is TGTGCCAGCAGCCCCCGGCAACAGAGGAGCGACGAGCAGTACTTC. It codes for CASSPRQQRSDEQYF.